Included here is one T cell receptor beta chain sequence, with context. What it recognizes is unknown. This sample stems from a study of CD4+ T cells in melanoma. Study-level points and caveats: A reported correlation linked neoantigen-specific CD4+ T cells to CD8+, macrophage and B cell function. Diverse differentiation states were reported for melanoma neoantigen-specific CD4+ T cells.

Assay used: immunoSEQ multiplex PCR; TCRdb lists only in-frame clones, some missing. Of some 120,000 clones in the sample, approximately 92% were seen once. This CDR3 spans 14 amino acids. CDR1 is LNHDA, CDR2 SQIVND, per germline (reference sequence). Trimming took 8 bases from V and 5 from J; bases not matched to a gene: 10. Sequenced sample: peripheral blood. J is TRBJ2-3 and V is TRBV19; the match to TRBD2 covers 7 bases. This sequence was found in a human donor with melanoma. The CDR3 loop reads CASVAGRSGDTQYF. As DNA, the CDR3 is TGTGCCAGTGTAGCGGGTCGGAGCGGAGATACGCAGTATTTT.